The TCR beta chain under discussion was sequenced for a study of T cells in Graves' hyperthyroidism and ophthalmopathy. Patients with uncontrolled infections, other autoimmune diseases, pregnancy or lactation were excluded. Amplified TCR beta CDR3 regions derived from RNA transcripts. The primer set for the first-round RT-PCR of the TCR CDR3 was HTBI. TCRdb itself ran the multiplex PCR reads through MiXCR, one entry per CDR3 protein. This table has hundreds of thousands of distinct CDR3 sequences, over 35% appearing once. Deletions cut 2 bases from V and 10 bases from J, with 5 bases between. CDR1 and CDR2 from the germline V gene are MGHRA and YSYEKL. The CDR3 sequence is 11 residues long. This clonotype came up a few times.

The sample taken for sequencing was blood. The chain recombines TRBV4-1 with TRBJ2-2; D gene uncertain. The clonotype originates from a man aged 18 to 29 with Graves' hyperthyroidism. The CDR3 DNA follows: TGCGCCAGCAGCCAATTGTCGGAGCTGTTTTTT. It translates to CASSQLSELFF.